This record covers a single T cell receptor (beta chain). The antigen is unknown. PCR employed 60 Vbeta and 13 Jbeta primers. Assay used: immunoSEQ multiplex PCR; TCRdb lists only in-frame clones, some missing. The sample totals approximately 37,000 clones; its top ten clones hold 4%. The germline gives CDR1 SGHRS, CDR2 YFSETQ. The length of the CDR3 is 16 residues. V gave up 0 bases and J gave up 13 bases, with 20 bases separating them. The data belong to a study of cytomegalovirus exposure and HLA in healthy donors. Study-level findings and limits: Overall, about 160 TCR beta chains were annotated as cytomegalovirus-associated. An analysis that was carried out later associated 15,000 to 20,000 TCR beta sequences with HLA alleles at 0.05 false discovery rate. Data from an earlier analysis indicated that most TCR beta V segments were productive either about 87% or about 30% of the time.

The sample was PBMCs. The receptor was isolated from a male donor in good health and CMV-seronegative. The chain has TRBV5-1 and TRBJ1-6; the D gene is possibly TRBD1 (5 bases). The CDR3 protein is CASSLASGTGVGPLHF. The CDR3 DNA reads as TGCGCCAGCAGCTTGGCCTCCGGGACGGGGGTAGGGCCCCTCCACTTT.